Presented here are 18 T cell receptor beta chains from one specimen sequenced in a study of blood T cells in healthy people across ages. Primed by a sample-barcoded 5' primer and a J-beta primer mix, a second PCR proceeded for about 6 to 12 cycles. TCRdb redid the calling of the 5' RACE reads with MiXCR, one entry per CDR3 protein. The table records about 1.7 million distinct CDR3 sequences, over 25% of them present only once. The sequencing sample was made of blood. The receptors shown here come from a woman in her 30s in good health.

This clonotype has a handful of counts. CDR3: CATSSSDRHGAFF. The CDR3 DNA is TGTGCCACCAGCAGTTCAGACCGCCACGGGGCTTTCTTT. J is TRBJ1-1 and V is TRBV15; D unresolved. Germline lookup yields CDR1 LNHNV and CDR2 YYDKDF (reference sequence). V lost 3 bases and J 11 bases, leaving 16 bases between the germline ends. This CDR3 is 13 amino acids long. The whole variable domain, filled in from reference TRBV15 and TRBJ1-1, reads DAMVIQNPRYQVTQFGKPVTLSCSQTLNHNVMYWYQQKSSQAPKLLFHYYDKDFNNEADTPDNFQSRRPNTSFCFLDIRSPGLGDTAMYLCATSSSDRHGAFFGQGTRLTVV.

The sample holds a few counts of this clonotype. The rearrangement uses TRBV30 and TRBJ1-4; D uncertain. Germline V gene data show CDR1 as GTSNPN and CDR2 as SVGIG (reference sequence). The germline V and J ends were trimmed by 0 bases and 4 bases, with 6 bases remaining between them. This CDR3 is 13 amino acids long. The CDR3 loop reads CAWSVRVNEKLFF. The DNA for the CDR3 is TGTGCCTGGAGTGTACGGGTTAATGAAAAACTGTTTTTT. The complete variable domain, with remaining parts taken from reference TRBV30 and TRBJ1-4, reads SQTIHQWPATLVQPVGSPLSLECTVEGTSNPNLYWYRQAAGRGLQLLFYSVGIGQISSEVPQNLSASRPQDRQFILSSKKLLLSDSGFYLCAWSVRVNEKLFFGSGTQLSVL.

This clonotype was found many times. This chain joins TRBV28 and TRBJ2-7; 11 bases are a match to TRBD1. The CDR3 covers 17 residues. The ends lost 3 bases at V and 3 bases at J; junction bases unmatched: 10. Germline CDR1 and CDR2: MDHEN and SYDVKM. The DNA of the CDR3 is TGTGCCAGCAGTTTCACAACCGGGACAGGGGGACTCTACGAGCAGTACTTC. This codes for CASSFTTGTGGLYEQYF.

Regarding this clonotype: A much larger clonotype is one base distant, so this may be a read error. This rearrangement joins TRBV6-2 or TRBV6-3 to TRBJ2-5; 8 positions match TRBD2. The J call may be incorrect, as the DNA end agrees better with TRBJ2-7. This CDR3 is built from 15 residues. Germline values: CDR1 MNHEY, CDR2 SVGEGT. CDR3 DNA: TGTGCCAGCAGCATGACGGGAGGGCTTAACTACGAGCAGTACTTC. It specifies CASSMTGGLNYEQYF.

With respect to this clonotype: A much larger clone lies one base from this, so it may be a read error. V is TRBV20-1 and J is TRBJ2-5; D is ambiguous. CDR3 length: 10 residues. Germline V gene sequence: CDR1 DFQATT, CDR2 SNEGSKA (reference sequence). With 5 bases removed from V and 4 bases from J, the gap between germline ends came to 5 bases. The CDR3 protein is CSAWAETQYF. The CDR3 nucleotides read TGCAGTGCTTGGGCAGAGACCCAGTACTTC.

At least ten counts were recorded for this clonotype. The chain couples TRBV7-2 to TRBJ2-5; 7 nucleotides match TRBD2. Germline V CDR1 and CDR2: SGHTA, FQGNSA. This CDR3 is 15 amino acids long. V lost 4 bases and J lost 1; bases outside the gene matches: 6. In DNA form, the CDR3 reads TGTGCCAGCAGCTCCCTTGGGACTACCCAAGAGACCCAGTACTTC. Translated: CASSSLGTTQETQYF.

V usage is TRBV20-1 and J usage is TRBJ1-3; D possibly corresponds to TRBD1 (6 bases). With 0 bases removed from V and 0 bases from J, the gap between germline ends came to 12 bases. Germline-derived CDR1 and CDR2 are DFQATT and SNEGSKA (reference sequence). This CDR3 is built from 16 residues. This CDR3 is CSARDPRGASGNTIYF. In DNA, the CDR3 is TGCAGTGCTAGAGATCCCAGGGGCGCCTCTGGAAACACCATATATTTT.

This clonotype has at least ten counts. One end of the junction fails to match germline, which may point to a read error. This chain links TRBV7-2 with TRBJ2-3; 9 nucleotides match TRBD2. Germline CDR1 is SGHTA and CDR2 is FQGNSA. CDR3 length equals 16 residues. CDR3 sequence reads: CASSLRGGTSRDTQYF. The CDR3 coding sequence is TGTGCCAGTAGCTTAAGGGGCGGGACTAGCAGGGATACGCAGTATTTT.

The rearrangement links TRBV27 to TRBJ1-1; D unclear. CDR1 and CDR2 (germline): MNHEY, SMNVEV (reference sequence). The V end was cut by 3 bases, the J end by 7 bases, with 15 bases between. This CDR3 contains 14 residues. This chain's CDR3 is CASSFSLGSDEAFF. The DNA of the CDR3 is TGTGCCAGCAGTTTCTCATTGGGTTCGGATGAAGCTTTCTTT.

A few counts support this clonotype. The V gene is TRBV5-1, the J gene TRBJ2-4, with TRBD2 identical over 10 bases. The CDR3 contains 15 residues. Germline loops: CDR1 SGHRS, CDR2 YFSETQ. After removal of 0 bases from V and 13 bases from J, the junction contained 10 bases not matched to a gene. The DNA of the CDR3 is TGCGCCAGCAGCTTGGGCAGGACTAGCGGCCATGAGCAGTACTTC. Encoded protein: CASSLGRTSGHEQYF.

Only a few counts were recorded for this clonotype. The chain uses TRBV24-1 and TRBJ2-5; 7 bases are a match to TRBD1. V lost 5 bases, J lost 11 bases, and 16 bases stayed unmatched. The CDR3 has 15 residues. Germline V gene sequence: CDR1 KGHDR, CDR2 SFDVKD. The CDR3 protein is CATSASGTADDEQYF. The CDR3 region has the DNA TGTGCCACCAGTGCCTCCGGGACAGCAGACGATGAGCAGTACTTC.

The chain has TRBV19 and TRBJ2-5; the D gene is possibly TRBD2 (6 bases). Between the trimmed V and J ends, which lost 6 bases and 4 bases, there was a span of 18 bases. Germline CDR1 is LNHDA and CDR2 is SQIVND (reference sequence). The CDR3 length is 15 residues. DNA of the CDR3: TGTGCCAGTAGGCTAGGAAGTGCGGGGCGAGAGACCCAGTACTTC. Amino acids: CASRLGSAGRETQYF.

This clonotype was seen more than once but under ten times. V and J are TRBV7-2 and TRBJ1-5; D is uncertain. The V end lost 1 base, the J end lost 5 bases, and 9 bases lay between the germline ends. The CDR3 runs to 14 residues. CDR1 and CDR2 from the germline V gene are SGHTA and FQGNSA. This chain's CDR3 is CASSLVNGYQPQHF. The CDR3 nucleotides are TGTGCCAGCAGCTTAGTTAACGGATATCAGCCCCAGCATTTT.

A few counts support this clonotype. The chain couples TRBV11-2 to TRBJ2-5; tentatively, D is TRBD2 (6 bases). Germline CDR1 is SGHAT and CDR2 is FQNNGV. V was clipped by 6 bases and J by 3 bases, with 14 bases between them. CDR3 length: 14 amino acids. The DNA of the CDR3 is TGTGCCAGCAGGCGTAAGGGAGGAGAAGAGACCCAGTACTTC. It encodes CASRRKGGEETQYF. The full variable domain, completed using reference TRBV11-2 and TRBJ2-5, is EAGVAQSPRYKIIEKRQSVAFWCNPISGHATLYWYQQILGQGPKLLIQFQNNGVVDDSQLPKDRFSAERLKGVDSTLKIQPAKLEDSAVYLCASRRKGGEETQYFGPGTRLLVL.

Worth noting for this clonotype: Since a much larger clone is just one base distant, this may be a read error. The chain joins TRBV12-3 or TRBV12-4 to TRBJ2-7; D unclear. The CDR3 covers 11 residues. CDR3 in amino acids: CASSPYYERYF. The CDR3 coding sequence is TGTGCCAGCAGCCCTTATTACGAGCGGTACTTC.

The rearrangement links TRBV4-3 to TRBJ1-4; D is perhaps TRBD1 (5 bases). The germline CDR1 and CDR2 sequences are LGHNA and YSLEER. V was clipped by 0 bases and J by 1 base, with 9 bases between them. This CDR3 is built from 16 residues. In DNA form, the CDR3 reads TGCGCCAGCAGCCAAGATAACACAGGAACTAATGAAAAACTGTTTTTT. This codes for CASSQDNTGTNEKLFF.

The chain carries TRBV10-2 and TRBJ2-7, with D tentatively TRBD1 or TRBD2 (5 bases each). V shed 5 bases and J shed 0 bases, with 14 bases lying between them. CDR3 length: 15 amino acids. Germline assignment: CDR1 WSHSY and CDR2 SAAADI. CDR3: CASSSGTLPSYEQYF. CDR3 sequence (DNA): TGCGCCAGCAGTTCCGGGACCCTTCCCTCCTACGAGCAGTACTTC.

J is TRBJ2-7 and V is TRBV28; D ambiguous. The CDR3 loop spans 13 amino acids. Trimming cost V 5 bases and J 3 bases, with 11 bases left between them. The V gene's germline CDR1 is MDHEN and CDR2 SYDVKM. CDR3 nucleotides: TGTGCCAGCAGTCCGGCGTCTTTCTACGAGCAGTACTTC. It translates to CASSPASFYEQYF.